The present TCR beta chain was sequenced within a study of cytotoxic CD8 clonotypes in ibrutinib-treated CLL. The overall study: For this cohort, patients were roughly eleven relapsed/refractory and some 15 treatment-naive, while some 17 were IGHV unmutated.

TCRdb's copy holds only in-frame clones and misses some; the assay was immunoSEQ multiplex PCR. The table has 50,000 to 60,000 clones, 83% seen once. This TCR derives from a human donor with chronic lymphocytic leukemia. The specimen was PBMCs, collected after 24 months of ibrutinib treatment.

CDR3 coding DNA: TGCGCCAGCAGCTTGGTTCCAGATACGCAGTATTTT. Its protein product is CASSLVPDTQYF. V usage is TRBV5-1 and J usage is TRBJ2-3; D is unclear. This CDR3 has 12 residues. The V and J ends lost 0 bases and 4 bases respectively, with 3 bases between them. Germline assignment: CDR1 SGHRS and CDR2 YFSETQ. Using reference TRBV5-1 and TRBJ2-3 for the parts outside the CDR3, the full variable domain is KAGVTQTPRYLIKTRGQQVTLSCSPISGHRSVSWYQQTPGQGLQFLFEYFSETQRNKGNFPGRFSGRQFSNSRSEMNVSTLELGDSALYLCASSLVPDTQYFGPGTRLTVL.